This TCR beta chain was sequenced in a study of radiotherapy plus CTLA-4 blockade in lung cancer (dated by TCRdb to the late 2010s). Some background on the complete study: Among enrolled patients, 15% to 20% had an objective response and 30% to 35% reached disease control. General study outcomes and caveats: After treatment with radiotherapy and ipilimumab, TCR clones that originated in tumors expanded in peripheral blood. The strongest predictors of response, as reported, were early dynamic changes in blood T cell clones along with a rise in serum interferon-beta after radiation.

In this study, focal radiation therapy paired with CTLA-4 blockade (ipilimumab) was tested in patients who had chemo-refractory metastatic non-small-cell lung cancer. Remarks on this clone: Its specific antigen is unknown. No base qualities exist here, and no much larger clone lies one base off it.

Libraries came from the immunoSEQ multiplex PCR assay. TCRdb provides this immuneACCESS table in a form limited to in-frame rearrangements. Some clones are lacking; in checked studies, under half of them reflect an unresolved V gene, and why the rest are absent is not known. Here the sample has about 45,000 clones; 73% occur a single time. The ten top clones hold approximately 3.3% of the sample. Taken from the germline V gene, the CDR1 and CDR2 loops are MNHEY and SVGAGI. Trimming costs V 8 bases and J 5 bases, and their ends lie 13 bases apart. Inclusive of the bounding cysteine and phenylalanine, the CDR3 is 14 residues long. Here the CDR3 DNA is all that survives: 42 bases in frame from base 1.

The clonotype originates from a human donor with non-small cell lung cancer who had a complete response to radiotherapy plus ipilimumab. The material was peripheral blood, obtained from a patient treated with radiotherapy plus ipilimumab. This chain is built from TRBV6-5 and TRBJ1-6, with a weak D call of TRBD1 (6 bases match). The CDR3 corresponds to CASRRQDNNSPLHF. The DNA sequence is given as TGTGCCAGCCGACGACAGGATAATAATTCACCCCTCCACTTT.